Detailed here is one T cell receptor (beta chain). Antigen unknown. The data originate from a study of radiation and T cells in renal cell carcinoma. Study observations and caveats: No pretreatment tumor biopsies were available for baseline clonotypes.

Trimming cost V 0 bases and J 8 bases, with 8 bases left between them. Germline V gene lookup returns CDR1 SGHNT and CDR2 YYREEE (reference sequence). This CDR3 is 12 amino acids long. Described time point: blood 4 weeks post-SBRT, at nephrectomy. The treatment was: 15 Gy SBRT to primary tumor, nephrectomy 4 weeks later. Assay used: immunoSEQ multiplex PCR; TCRdb lists only in-frame clones, some missing. Of about 78,000 clones in the sample, about 89% are singletons; the top ten hold approximately 6.2%. The chain uses TRBV5-4 and TRBJ1-2, with a weak D call TRBD1 (5 bases). The source material was blood, sampled from a patient whose treatment included radiotherapy and nephrectomy. The sequence came from a woman aged 70-85 years with renal cell carcinoma. The CDR3 DNA follows: TGTGCCAGCAGCTTGGGGGGCTCCGGCTACACCTTC. The encoded protein is CASSLGGSGYTF.